The entry below gives a single T cell receptor (beta chain) sequence along with its context. Trimming removed 5 bases at V and 4 bases at J, with 11 bases between. Germline V lookup: CDR1 MDHEN, CDR2 SYDVKM. The CDR3 totals 13 residues. The data stem from a study of blood T cell repertoires in COVID-19. On the study more broadly: The samples span acute and convalescent COVID-19 from the United States, Italy and Spain. Sources were T cells, B-cell-depleted T cells, or PBMCs; the material itself was cDNA or gDNA.

Authors' processing steps: Scientists estimated how many nucleated cells there were by amplifying reference gene primers. TCRdb's copy holds only in-frame clones and misses some; the assay was immunoSEQ multiplex PCR. V, J and clone size reflect that table, while D and trimming were determined from the DNA. The sample has 250,000 to 400,000 clones, 70% to 90% seen once. The V gene is TRBV28, the J gene TRBJ1-2; D may be TRBD1 (6 bases). The sequenced sample was peripheral blood. The source is a woman younger than 45 with COVID-19, enrolled during active disease. CDR3 sequence (DNA): TGTGCCAGCAGTCCAGGACAGTTCTATGGCTACACCTTC. Protein sequence: CASSPGQFYGYTF.